This T cell receptor (beta chain) is drawn from a study of T cells expressing NK-cell markers. Study in general: Underlying the TCR beta repertoires were sorted CD3+CD56+NKG2C+, CD3+CD56+NKG2C- and CD3+CD56-NKG2C+ T cells. Sequencing covered eight donors, seven HCMV-seropositive and one seronegative. Regarding the study as a whole: Dominant NKG2C+ clonotypes in five or six donors made up about 1.0-7.0% of CD8+ T cells.

Reanalyzing the 5' RACE reads, TCRdb keeps one entry per CDR3 protein, without DNA. In total, the table holds roughly 390,000 distinct CDR3 sequences. The CDR3 runs 16 residues. CDR1 is SGHRS and CDR2 is YFSETQ in the germline V gene. Comments on this clonotype: Its target is unknown.

The genes are TRBV5-1 and TRBJ1-1. Sequencing was carried out using blood T cells: a sorted CD56 or NKG2C T cell subset, CD4+ or CD8+ T cells, or bulk PBMC T cells (not recorded which). This clonotype originated in a man aged 18-75 years in good health. CDR3 loop: CASSAGRPMGYAEAFF. Full variable domain (rest looked up from reference TRBV5-1 and TRBJ1-1): KAGVTQTPRYLIKTRGQQVTLSCSPISGHRSVSWYQQTPGQGLQFLFEYFSETQRNKGNFPGRFSGRQFSNSRSEMNVSTLELGDSALYLCASSAGRPMGYAEAFFGQGTRLTVV.